The clone carrying this TCR beta chain came up once. This entry comes from a study of blood T cell repertoires in COVID-19. Germline assignment: CDR1 LGHDT and CDR2 YNNKEL (reference sequence). V dropped 2 bases and J dropped 8 bases, with 12 bases sitting between them. This CDR3 has 13 residues. The repertoire was sequenced with immunoSEQ multiplex PCR; TCRdb's copy has only in-frame clones and lacks some. Of around 240,000 clones in the sample, about 85% were seen once. The TCR was taken from a middle-aged man with acute or convalescent COVID-19. The chain couples TRBV3-1 (or the pseudogene TRBV3-2) to TRBJ1-1, with unresolved D. The sequenced material came from peripheral blood. CDR3: CASSQNFESEAFF. CDR3 nucleotide sequence: TGTGCCAGCAGCCAAAACTTTGAGTCGGAAGCTTTCTTT.